These T cell receptor beta chains were read from a single sample in a study of blood T cell repertoires in COVID-19. The data were produced by immunoSEQ multiplex PCR, yet TCRdb's version contains in-frame clones alone and is incomplete. Of 65,000 to 70,000 clones listed, approximately 75% are singletons. The sequenced material came from peripheral blood. These receptors originate from a woman aged 55-69 years with acute or convalescent COVID-19. Both conserved end residues are part of each CDR3. The D gene is left open where the match is weak. Size tells how often a clone was seen (once, few, many) or the class of an expanded clone, and some rows leave it out.

j_call clone_size d_call v_call cdr3_nt cdr3_aa
TRBJ2-1 . TRBD2 TRBV7-3 TGTGCCAGCAGCCCAAAAGGACTAGCGGGGGGCCAACACAATGAGCAGTTCTTC CASSPKGLAGGQHNEQFF
TRBJ1-5 . . TRBV7-9 TGTGCCAGCAGCCGGGGGATCAATCAGCCCCAGCATTTT CASSRGINQPQHF
TRBJ1-6 . . TRBV6-5 TGTGCCAGCAGTTCTCAGGGCTCGACAGAAGGGTCACCCCTCCACTTT CASSSQGSTEGSPLHF
TRBJ2-3 . . TRBV6-5 TGTGCCAGCAGTTACTGGGCAGCTAGCACAGATACGCAGTATTTT CASSYWAASTDTQYF
TRBJ2-6 . . TRBV19 TGTGCCAGTAGTGGGGGAGGTGGAGGGGCCAACGTCCTGACTTTC CASSGGGGGANVLTF
TRBJ2-5 few TRBD2 TRBV9 TGTGCCAGCAGCGTACAGCGGGGGTTCCCCGGTGAGACCCAGTACTTC CASSVQRGFPGETQYF
TRBJ2-2 . . TRBV5-1 TGCGCCAGCAGCTTCTCTACCCCCCCCGGCACCGGGGAGCTGTTTTTT CASSFSTPPGTGELFF
TRBJ2-5 . . TRBV6-2/TRBV6-3 TGTGCCAGCAGTTACCTCAGGGGGGCAGAGACCCAGTACTTC CASSYLRGAETQYF
TRBJ2-1 few TRBD2 TRBV19 TGTGCCAGTAGTCGGGCTCGCGGGAGTGAGCAGTTCTTC CASSRARGSEQFF
TRBJ2-1 . . TRBV14 TGTGCCAGCAGCCACCTAGACCCCTACAATGAGCAGTTCTTC CASSHLDPYNEQFF
TRBJ1-2 few TRBD1 TRBV10-3 TGTGCCACTCGGACAGGGGGGAGGTATGGCTACACCTTC CATRTGGRYGYTF
TRBJ2-7 . TRBD1 TRBV4-2 TGTGCCAGCAGCCTCTGGACAGGGAAGGGCTACGAGCAGTACTTC CASSLWTGKGYEQYF
TRBJ2-3 . TRBD1 TRBV27 TGTGCCAGCAGTTTTGTAACAGGGGGGCCCCTCGGGAGATGGTATTTT CASSFVTGGPLGRWYF
TRBJ1-3 . TRBD1 TRBV9 TGTGCCAGCAGCGTCGAACAGGGGGCTGGAAACACCATATATTTT CASSVEQGAGNTIYF
TRBJ1-6 . . TRBV9 TGTGCCAGCAGTTTAGGACAGTCTAATTCACCCCTCCACTTT CASSLGQSNSPLHF
TRBJ2-7 . TRBD1 TRBV27 TGTGCCAGCTCTGGAGGACAGGGGTATAGGAACGAGCAGTACTTC CASSGGQGYRNEQYF
TRBJ2-3 once TRBD2 TRBV6-4 TGTGCCAGCAGTGACTCTAGCGGGGGGGCCACAGATACGCAGTATTTT CASSDSSGGATDTQYF
TRBJ2-7 . TRBD1 TRBV27 TGTGCCAGCGCAAGGTCGACAGGGGAATACTACTACGAGCAGTACTTC CASARSTGEYYYEQYF
TRBJ1-6 . . TRBV6-5 TGTGCCAGCACCATGGGGGACTTCACCCCCCTCCACTTT CASTMGDFTPLHF
TRBJ1-1 once . TRBV7-2 TGTGCCAGCAGCCCACTGACAGGCCGGTCGGACACTGAAGCTTTCTTT CASSPLTGRSDTEAFF
TRBJ2-7 few TRBD2 TRBV3-1/TRBV3-2 TGTGCCAGCAGGCGGGGACTAGCCTACGAGCAGTACTTC CASRRGLAYEQYF
TRBJ2-2 few . TRBV7-3 TGTGCCAGCAGCCCCCCCGGGAACACCGGGGAGCTGTTTTTT CASSPPGNTGELFF
TRBJ1-2 . . TRBV28 TGTGCCAGCGCCCGGGGGGGAGGATATGGCTACACCTTC CASARGGGYGYTF
TRBJ1-2 . . TRBV27 TGTGCCACCTCTCCATCGTCCGGGGAGAGTTTGTACGGCTACACCTTC CATSPSSGESLYGYTF
TRBJ2-5 . TRBD1 TRBV30 TGTGCCTGGAGTGACCTGGGACAGGGGAAAAAGACCCAGTACTTC CAWSDLGQGKKTQYF
TRBJ1-2 . . TRBV5-6 TGTGCCAGCAGTGTCGACAGTCGTCTGTATGGCTACACCTTC CASSVDSRLYGYTF
TRBJ1-6 . . TRBV7-3 TGTGCCAGCAGCTTACAGGGGAACAATTCACCCCTCCACTTT CASSLQGNNSPLHF
TRBJ2-2 . . TRBV5-4 TGTGCCAGCAGCTCCCGATTTGGGCCTGACACCGGGGAGCTGTTTTTT CASSSRFGPDTGELFF
TRBJ2-7 . TRBD1 TRBV12-5 TGTGCTAGTGGTACGCAAGGGGGGACAGGGGGCATCTACGAGCAGTACTTC CASGTQGGTGGIYEQYF
TRBJ2-7 . . TRBV6-5 TGTGCCAGCAGGGGGAGGACGGTAACGGGGCAGTACTTC CASRGRTVTGQYF
TRBJ1-5 . . TRBV6-5 TGTGCCAGCAGACACGACAGCGATAGCAATCAGCCCCAGCATTTT CASRHDSDSNQPQHF
TRBJ1-3 few . TRBV2 TGTGCCACTCTGCAGGGGCTAGGTTTGGGAAACACCATATATTTT CATLQGLGLGNTIYF
TRBJ1-2 . . TRBV6-2/TRBV6-3 TGTGCCAGCAGTCCCGGGACAATCCGTTCCGGCTACACCTTC CASSPGTIRSGYTF
TRBJ1-5 . . TRBV2 TGTGCCAGCAGTGAAAGGTTCAGGGAAGGCAATCAGCCCCAGCATTTT CASSERFREGNQPQHF
TRBJ2-7 . TRBD2 TRBV5-1 TGCGCCAGCAGCTTGTCAGGCGGGGGGGAGTACGAGCAGTACTTC CASSLSGGGEYEQYF
TRBJ2-3 once . TRBV7-3 TGTGCCAGCAGCCCTGGGGGGACCCCCACAGATACGCAGTATTTT CASSPGGTPTDTQYF
TRBJ1-1 . . TRBV4-3 TGCGCCAGCAGCCGTCGGGGATCGAACACTGAAGCTTTCTTT CASSRRGSNTEAFF
TRBJ1-1 medium-sized TRBD1 TRBV28 TGTGCCAGCAGTTACTTCCAGGGGGCCACTGAAGCTTTCTTT CASSYFQGATEAFF
TRBJ1-1 few TRBD1 TRBV6-6 TGTGCCAGCAGTCGACCGTCTGGACAGGGGCAAAGAGGGAACACTGAAGCTTTCTTT CASSRPSGQGQRGNTEAFF
TRBJ2-1 . . TRBV5-6 TGTGCCAGCAGCTGGGGGGACCACAATGAGCAGTTCTTC CASSWGDHNEQFF
TRBJ1-1 . TRBD1 TRBV7-6 TGTGCCAGCAGCTTAGGACACCGGGACAGGGGGCGCCGGTTGAACACTGAAGCTTTCTTT CASSLGHRDRGRRLNTEAFF
TRBJ1-1 . . TRBV7-2 TGTGCCAGCAGCCCCCGGGCCTGGGGCGTGAACACTGAAGCTTTCTTT CASSPRAWGVNTEAFF
TRBJ2-7 . . TRBV7-9 TGTGCCAGCAGCCCGGACTTCGGCGAGCAGTACTTC CASSPDFGEQYF
TRBJ1-5 . TRBD1 TRBV19 TGTGCCAGTAGTACGGGGACAGGGGGCCATCAGCCCCAGCATTTT CASSTGTGGHQPQHF
TRBJ2-3 many . TRBV2 TGTGCCAGCAGTGGTGAGAACACAGATACGCAGTATTTT CASSGENTDTQYF